The present entry profiles one T cell receptor (beta chain) with its context. Antigen specificity is unknown. This specimen comes from a study of T cell responses to AZD1222 COVID-19 vaccine. Study-wide background: The study pooled second doses at about 4 or about 12 weeks. Overall study findings and caveats: White British people made up most donors, females outnumbered males, and clonal diversity was possibly underestimated. Spike-specific TCR depth and breadth grew after two AZD1222 doses. As reported, nearly half of all spike-specific TCRs target variant regions that are unmutated.

Sequencing was performed with immunoSEQ multiplex PCR; in TCRdb, only in-frame clones are kept and a portion is missing. The table includes roughly 100,000 clones, approximately 92% detected once. The germline CDR1 and CDR2 sequences are SGHVS and FNYEAQ. The V end lost 0 bases, the J end lost 6 bases, and 12 bases lay between the germline ends. The CDR3 spans 14 residues. This chain joins TRBV7-6 and TRBJ2-7; D possibly uses TRBD1 or TRBD2 (6 bases each). The specimen comprised peripheral blood, sampled on day 0 of AZD1222 vaccination. The source is an adult in good health. The chain's CDR3 is CASSLAGGTLEQYF. CDR3 nucleotides: TGTGCCAGCAGCTTAGCAGGGGGGACCCTCGAGCAGTACTTC.